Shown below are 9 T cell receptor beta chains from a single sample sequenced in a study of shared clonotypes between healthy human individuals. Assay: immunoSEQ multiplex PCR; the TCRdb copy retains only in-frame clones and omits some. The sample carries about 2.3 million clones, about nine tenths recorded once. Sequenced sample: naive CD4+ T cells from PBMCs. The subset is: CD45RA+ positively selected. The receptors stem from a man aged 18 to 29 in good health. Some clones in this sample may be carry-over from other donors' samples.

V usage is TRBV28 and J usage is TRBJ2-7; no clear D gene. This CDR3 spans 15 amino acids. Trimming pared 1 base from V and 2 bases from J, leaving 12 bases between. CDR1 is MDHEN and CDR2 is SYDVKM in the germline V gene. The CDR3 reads CASSLSLGSPYEQYF. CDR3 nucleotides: TGTGCCAGCAGTTTATCGTTAGGGTCCCCCTACGAGCAGTACTTC.

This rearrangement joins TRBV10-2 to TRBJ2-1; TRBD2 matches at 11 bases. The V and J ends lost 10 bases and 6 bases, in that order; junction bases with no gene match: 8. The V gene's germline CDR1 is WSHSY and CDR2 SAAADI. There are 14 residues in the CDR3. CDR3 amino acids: CAITSGRSSNEQFF. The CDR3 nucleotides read TGCGCCATCACTAGCGGGAGATCGTCCAATGAGCAGTTCTTC.

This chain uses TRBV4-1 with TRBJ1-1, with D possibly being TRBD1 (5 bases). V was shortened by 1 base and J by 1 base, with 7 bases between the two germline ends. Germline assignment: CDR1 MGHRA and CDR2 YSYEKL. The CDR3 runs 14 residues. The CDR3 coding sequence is TGCGCCAGCAGCCAAGTGGGGGAGAACACTGAAGCTTTCTTT. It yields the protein CASSQVGENTEAFF.

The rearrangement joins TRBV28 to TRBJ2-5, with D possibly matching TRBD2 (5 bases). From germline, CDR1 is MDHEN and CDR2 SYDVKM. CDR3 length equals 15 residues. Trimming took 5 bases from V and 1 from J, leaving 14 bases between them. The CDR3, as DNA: TGTGCCAGCAGTCTCTTTGGAGGACTCCAAGAGACCCAGTACTTC. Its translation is CASSLFGGLQETQYF.

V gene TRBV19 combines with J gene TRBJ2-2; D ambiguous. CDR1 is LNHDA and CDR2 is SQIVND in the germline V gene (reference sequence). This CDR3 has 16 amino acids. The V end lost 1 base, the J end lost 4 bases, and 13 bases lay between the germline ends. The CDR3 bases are TGTGCCAGTAGTATAGTTGGCCGTCGAGGCACCGGGGAGCTGTTTTTT. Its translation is CASSIVGRRGTGELFF.

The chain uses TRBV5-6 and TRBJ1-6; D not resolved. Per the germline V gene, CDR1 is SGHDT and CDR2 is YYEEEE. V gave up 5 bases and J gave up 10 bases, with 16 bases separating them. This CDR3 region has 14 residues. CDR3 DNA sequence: TGTGCCAGCAGTACGGATGACGGAGGGTCACCCCTCCACTTT. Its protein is CASSTDDGGSPLHF.

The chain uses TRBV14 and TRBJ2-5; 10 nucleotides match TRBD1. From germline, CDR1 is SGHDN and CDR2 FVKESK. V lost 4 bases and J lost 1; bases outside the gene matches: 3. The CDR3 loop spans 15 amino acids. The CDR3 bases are TGTGCCAGCAGCCCCTGGACAGGGGGCCAAGAGACCCAGTACTTC. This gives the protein CASSPWTGGQETQYF.

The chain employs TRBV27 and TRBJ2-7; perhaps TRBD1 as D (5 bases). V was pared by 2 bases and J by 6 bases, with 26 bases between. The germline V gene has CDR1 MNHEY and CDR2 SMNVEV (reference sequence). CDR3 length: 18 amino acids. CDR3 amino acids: CASSLSPLYDRPAVEQYF. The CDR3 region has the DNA TGTGCCAGCAGTTTAAGCCCCCTCTATGACAGACCGGCGGTCGAGCAGTACTTC.

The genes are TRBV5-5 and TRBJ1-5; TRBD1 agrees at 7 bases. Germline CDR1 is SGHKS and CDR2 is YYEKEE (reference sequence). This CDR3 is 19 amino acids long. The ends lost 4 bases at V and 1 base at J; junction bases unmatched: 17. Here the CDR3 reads CASSPHTRQGFGSNQPQHF. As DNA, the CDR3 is TGTGCCAGCAGCCCCCACACCCGACAGGGATTTGGGAGCAATCAGCCCCAGCATTTT.